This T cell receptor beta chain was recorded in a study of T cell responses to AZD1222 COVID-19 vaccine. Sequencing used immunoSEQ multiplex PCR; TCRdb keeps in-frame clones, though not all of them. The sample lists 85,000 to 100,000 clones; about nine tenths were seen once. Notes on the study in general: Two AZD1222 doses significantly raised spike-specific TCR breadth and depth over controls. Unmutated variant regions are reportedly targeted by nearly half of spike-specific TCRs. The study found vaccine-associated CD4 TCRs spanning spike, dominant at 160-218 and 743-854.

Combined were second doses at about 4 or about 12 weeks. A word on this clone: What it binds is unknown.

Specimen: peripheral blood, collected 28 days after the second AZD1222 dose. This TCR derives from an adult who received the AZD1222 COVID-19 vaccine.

The CDR3 protein is CASKGWGEASTDTQYF. Written as DNA, the CDR3 is TGTGCCAGCAAGGGATGGGGGGAGGCTAGCACAGATACGCAGTATTTT. V gene TRBV2 combines with J gene TRBJ2-3; perhaps TRBD2 as D (6 bases). CDR1 is SNHLY and CDR2 is FYNNEI in the germline V gene. CDR3 size: 16 residues. V was pared by 7 bases and J by 0 bases, with 17 bases between.